This TCR beta chain was profiled in a study of beta chain features in type 1 diabetes. General study results and limits: Researchers report that Type 1 diabetes patients had moderately but significantly shorter TCRB CDR3s across all four CD4+ subsets.

This clone appeared a few times. Its antigen is as yet unknown. The CDR3 totals 13 residues. Per germline, CDR1 SEHNR and CDR2 FQNEAQ (reference sequence). V was trimmed by 6 bases and J by 1 base, leaving 6 bases between them. The sequenced template was cDNA made from the entire isolated RNA. Clones were sequenced by immunoSEQ multiplex PCR, and TCRdb holds only the in-frame ones, with some missing. The sample shows about 400,000 clones, around an eighth of them seen only once. The chain recombines TRBV7-9 with TRBJ2-2; tentative D call: TRBD2 (6 bases). This clonotype was obtained from a woman between 18 and 30 years old with type 1 diabetes. Sequences were obtained from naive CD4+ T cells from blood. The CDR3 region has the DNA TGTGCCAGCAGGGAGGGGAACACCGGGGAGCTGTTTTTT. Protein: CASREGNTGELFF.